What follows are 31 T cell receptor beta chains derived from one specimen sequenced in a study of CD8 T cells in ankylosing spondylitis. Study conclusions and caveats: Within ankylosing spondylitis blood, a TCR beta motif made up of roughly eight highly homologous variants appeared to be characteristic.

The antigens these receptors bind are not known. Each CDR3 protein is one row after TCRdb ran MiXCR on the 5' RACE reads. Found here are 250,000 to 350,000 distinct CDR3 sequences, 6.5% to 10% of them singletons; the top ten hold 14% to 15%. Sequenced sample: blood, either unsorted or a sorted T cell fraction (not recorded which). All receptors come from a male donor with ankylosing spondylitis.

This chain uses TRBV7-2 with TRBJ2-7; no clear D. The CDR3 sequence is 13 residues long. Trimming removed 2 bases at V and 2 bases at J, with 7 bases between. Germline V CDR1 and CDR2: SGHTA, FQGNSA. The CDR3 region has the DNA TGTGCCAGCAGCTTACGAAAAGCCTACGAGCAGTACTTC. Protein sequence: CASSLRKAYEQYF. Full variable domain (outside the CDR3, taken from reference TRBV7-2 and TRBJ2-7): GAGVSQSPSNKVTEKGKDVELRCDPISGHTALYWYRQSLGQGLEFLIYFQGNSAPDKSGLPSDRFSAERTGGSVSTLTIQRTQQEDSAVYLCASSLRKAYEQYFGPGTRLTVT.

This clonotype turned up a few times. This chain uses TRBV18 with TRBJ2-3; D is tentatively TRBD1 or TRBD2 (5 bases each). Germline lookup yields CDR1 KGHSH and CDR2 LQKENI. The CDR3 is made up of 17 amino acids. Trimming took off 2 bases at V and 1 base at J, with 16 bases between the two ends. The CDR3 DNA sequence: TGTGCCAGCTCACCAAGGATTGCCGGGGCCGGCACAGATACGCAGTATTTT. Its protein product is CASSPRIAGAGTDTQYF.

This clonotype was recorded at least ten times. The chain recombines TRBV10-3 with TRBJ2-7; TRBD2 aligns across 9 bases. The CDR3 has 16 residues. Germline trimming cut 5 bases from V and 3 bases from J; bases unmatched to any gene: 11. In germline, CDR1 is ENHRY, CDR2 SYGVKD. The CDR3 spells CAISPGFAGGRYEQYF. The CDR3 DNA follows: TGTGCCATCAGTCCCGGGTTTGCGGGAGGGCGCTACGAGCAGTACTTC.

V and J are TRBV30 and TRBJ2-5; D possibly corresponds to TRBD1 (5 bases). Trimming shortened V by 0 bases and J by 2 bases, and 7 bases separated the two germline ends. This CDR3 region has 13 residues. CDR1 and CDR2 from the germline V gene are GTSNPN and SVGIG (reference sequence). The CDR3 DNA is TGTGCCTGGAGTGTTGGACATCAAGAGACCCAGTACTTC. It codes for CAWSVGHQETQYF.

This clonotype was found a few times. The V call is TRBV12-3 or TRBV12-4, the J call TRBJ1-5; no clear D gene. The CDR3 is made up of 13 amino acids. The V gene lost 5 bases and the J gene lost 6 bases, with 11 bases spanning the gap. The CDR3 DNA reads as TGTGCCAGCAGTCCCAGTTACAGTCAGCCCCAGCATTTT. Its protein is CASSPSYSQPQHF.

This clonotype was seen repeatedly, ten times or more. The chain combines TRBV28 with TRBJ2-1; TRBD2 matches at 11 bases. Germline lookup yields CDR1 MDHEN and CDR2 SYDVKM. The V gene end was trimmed by 5 bases and the J gene end by 9 bases; junction bases not matched to a gene: 12. The CDR3 runs to 16 residues. CDR3 amino acids: CASSTPRTSGRSEQFF. The CDR3 DNA reads TGTGCCAGCAGTACCCCCAGAACTAGCGGGAGAAGTGAGCAGTTCTTC.

This clonotype was counted between two and nine times. The chain carries TRBV5-1 and TRBJ1-1; no clear D gene. The CDR3 consists of 13 residues. Trimming took off 2 bases at V and 6 bases at J, with 11 bases between the two ends. From germline, CDR1 is SGHRS and CDR2 YFSETQ. In nucleotides, the CDR3 is TGCGCCAGCAGCTTCGGGTCCCGGGCTGAAGCTTTCTTT. It yields the protein CASSFGSRAEAFF.

This clonotype was seen ten or more times. The chain joins TRBV11-3 to TRBJ2-3, with D perhaps matching TRBD1 (5 bases). V was trimmed by 5 bases and J by 2 bases, leaving 11 bases between them. Germline V gives CDR1 SGHNT, CDR2 YENEEA. The CDR3 sequence is 14 residues long. The CDR3, as DNA: TGTGCCAGCAGCATGGGCAGGGCCACAGATACGCAGTATTTT. It codes for CASSMGRATDTQYF.

The CDR3 nucleotides are TGCGCCAGCAGGGGGCGGGACCCTGGTACTGAAGCTTTCTTT. This gives the protein CASRGRDPGTEAFF. V and J are TRBV23-1 and TRBJ1-1; perhaps TRBD1 as D (5 bases). TRBV23-1 has ORF status, its function being uncertain. Trimming cost V 6 bases and J 5 bases, with 16 bases left between them. The CDR3 totals 14 residues.

This clonotype has just a few counts. J is TRBJ2-7 and V is TRBV5-1; TRBD2 matches 10 bases. V shed 3 bases, J shed 6 bases, and the junction held 9 bases outside the gene matches. Germline V gene lookup returns CDR1 SGHRS and CDR2 YFSETQ. The CDR3 loop spans 15 amino acids. CDR3 in amino acids: CASSYRGAGGSEQYF. In DNA form, the CDR3 reads TGCGCCAGCAGCTATAGAGGAGCGGGAGGGTCCGAGCAGTACTTC.

This clonotype was found a few times. The chain employs TRBV12-3 or TRBV12-4 and TRBJ2-3; 7 bases line up with TRBD2. The CDR3 contains 18 residues. V gave up 5 bases and J gave up 1 base; unmatched junction bases: 15. The DNA of the CDR3 is TGTGCCAGCAGTCCATATACGGGGGGTCTTGACGGCACAGATACGCAGTATTTT. Amino acid sequence: CASSPYTGGLDGTDTQYF.

This clonotype turned up a few times. The chain joins TRBV6-1 to TRBJ1-1; D is perhaps TRBD1 (5 bases). The CDR3 covers 14 residues. Trimming stripped 5 bases from V and 4 bases from J, with 14 bases between. The germline V gene encodes CDR1 MNHNS and CDR2 SASEGT. The CDR3 nucleotides are TGTGCCAGCAGTCAGGCGAATAGGGGCACTGAAGCTTTCTTT. Encoded protein: CASSQANRGTEAFF.

The gene calls are TRBV19 and TRBJ1-5; 9 bases fit TRBD1. The length of the CDR3 is 16 residues. The V gene end was trimmed by 3 bases and the J gene end by 4 bases; junction bases not matched to a gene: 7. Germline loops: CDR1 LNHDA, CDR2 SQIVND (reference sequence). CDR3 residues: CASSIYGTGSNQPQHF. The CDR3 nucleotides read TGTGCCAGTAGTATCTACGGGACAGGGAGTAATCAGCCCCAGCATTTT.

This clonotype has ten or more counts. The chain employs TRBV20-1 and TRBJ1-4; tentative D call: TRBD1 (5 bases). The CDR3 runs to 16 residues. Germline-derived CDR1 and CDR2 are DFQATT and SNEGSKA (reference sequence). The ends were cut back, 1 base at V and 4 bases at J, with 16 bases in the middle. The DNA of the CDR3 is TGCAGTGCTAGAGGAGATCGGGGGAGCCTTAATGAAAAACTGTTTTTT. Its translation is CSARGDRGSLNEKLFF.

V is TRBV3-1 and J is TRBJ2-3; D is ambiguous. The CDR3 is 13 residues long. V was cut by 1 base and J by 10 bases, with 12 bases left in between. Germline CDR1 LGHDT, CDR2 YNNKEL (reference sequence). CDR3 loop: CASSQVLGEAQYF. CDR3 in DNA: TGTGCCAGCAGCCAAGTTTTAGGCGAGGCGCAGTATTTT.

This clonotype has more than one count but fewer than ten. The J gene is TRBJ1-5, the V gene TRBV7-2; D is perhaps TRBD1 (6 bases). Trimming removed 1 base from V and 7 bases from J, with 17 bases in between. Germline values: CDR1 SGHTA, CDR2 FQGNSA. The CDR3 covers 16 residues. CDR3 loop: CASSLEPRGSYQPQHF. CDR3 in DNA: TGTGCCAGCAGCTTAGAACCCAGGGGTTCATACCAGCCCCAGCATTTT.

This clonotype was seen many times. V usage is TRBV4-2 and J usage is TRBJ1-2, with D possibly being TRBD1 (5 bases). The germline V gene encodes CDR1 LGHNA and CDR2 YNFKEQ. With 8 bases removed from V and 3 bases from J, the gap between germline ends came to 16 bases. This CDR3 contains 14 residues. As DNA, the CDR3 is TGTGCCAGCCTGCCCGCGGGGGGTTACTATGGCTACACCTTC. It is translated as CASLPAGGYYGYTF.

The V and J genes are TRBV7-8 and TRBJ1-1; D perhaps matches TRBD1 (5 bases). The CDR3 extends over 14 amino acids. The germline V and J ends were trimmed by 5 bases and 8 bases, with 18 bases remaining between them. The germline CDR1 and CDR2 sequences are SGHVS and FQNEAQ. DNA of the CDR3: TGTGCCAGCAGCCCCCGCCCGGACATGAGAGAAGCTTTCTTT. As protein: CASSPRPDMREAFF.

This clonotype has a handful of counts. V usage is TRBV30 and J usage is TRBJ1-5, with D unresolved. The CDR3 totals 12 residues. Trimming took 0 bases from V and 3 from J, leaving 3 bases between them. Per germline, CDR1 GTSNPN and CDR2 SVGIG (reference sequence). CDR3 residues: CAWSVSNQPQHF. In DNA, the CDR3 is TGTGCCTGGAGTGTGTCCAATCAGCCCCAGCATTTT.

J is TRBJ2-5 and V is TRBV27, with TRBD2 identical over 7 bases. The V segment lost 6 bases and the J segment 4 bases; nucleotides outside the gene matches: 14. The CDR3 spans 16 residues. Germline-derived CDR1 and CDR2 are MNHEY and SMNVEV (reference sequence). The CDR3 region has the DNA TGTGCCAGCAGGGCCCCGGGGGAGGGGCTCGGAGAGACCCAGTACTTC. This codes for CASRAPGEGLGETQYF.

This chain links TRBV5-6 with TRBJ2-3; either TRBD1 or TRBD2 may fit D (7 bases each). Germline lookup yields CDR1 SGHDT and CDR2 YYEEEE. Trimming took 0 bases from V and 4 from J, leaving 12 bases between them. The CDR3 is 15 residues long. The CDR3 spells CASSLGGGGADTQYF. The CDR3, as DNA: TGTGCCAGCAGCTTGGGGGGAGGGGGCGCAGATACGCAGTATTTT.

This clonotype was picked up a small number of times. The chain links TRBV29-1 to TRBJ2-3, with D maybe TRBD2 (5 bases). The CDR3 extends over 11 amino acids. Germline values: CDR1 SQVTM, CDR2 ANQGSEA. V shed 3 bases and J shed 10 bases, with 11 bases lying between them. The CDR3 nucleotides are TGCAGCGTTGAGAGAGGGAGCGCGCAGTATTTT. Protein sequence: CSVERGSAQYF.

This clonotype was seen ten or more times. This chain uses TRBV20-1 with TRBJ2-1; possibly TRBD2 for D (7 bases). V shed 4 bases and J shed 7 bases, with 17 bases lying between them. Per the germline V gene, CDR1 is DFQATT and CDR2 is SNEGSKA (reference sequence). The CDR3 consists of 14 residues. The CDR3 DNA reads TGCAGTGCTACCAAGGGGGGAGGGAAGAATGAGCAGTTCTTC. Its protein is CSATKGGGKNEQFF.

This clonotype was detected only a few times. The chain is built from TRBV6-2 or TRBV6-3 and TRBJ2-7, with D unresolved. The CDR3 totals 14 residues. With 8 bases removed from V and 1 base from J, the gap between germline ends came to 15 bases. Germline CDR1 is MNHEY and CDR2 is SVGEGT. CDR3 in DNA: TGTGCCAGCGGAATTTTAGCTACATCCTACGAGCAGTACTTC. Its translation: CASGILATSYEQYF.

There are many counts of this clonotype. The DNA of the CDR3 is TGTGCCAGCAGCTTCGGGGTAGGCGGTAGCGGGACGTGGGAGCAGTACTTC. Encoded protein: CASSFGVGGSGTWEQYF. The chain has TRBV11-2 and TRBJ2-7; 8 bases fit TRBD2. Germline CDR1 is SGHAT and CDR2 is FQNNGV. The CDR3 loop spans 17 amino acids. The trim removed 3 bases at V and 7 bases at J, leaving 17 bases unmatched. Full variable domain (outside the CDR3, taken from reference TRBV11-2 and TRBJ2-7): EAGVAQSPRYKIIEKRQSVAFWCNPISGHATLYWYQQILGQGPKLLIQFQNNGVVDDSQLPKDRFSAERLKGVDSTLKIQPAKLEDSAVYLCASSFGVGGSGTWEQYFGPGTRLTVT.

This clonotype was counted many times. This sequence joins TRBV27 and TRBJ2-3; 7 nucleotides align to TRBD2. The CDR3 contains 13 residues. Germline V gene sequence: CDR1 MNHEY, CDR2 SMNVEV (reference sequence). The CDR3 reads CAARLAGTDTQYF. The DNA for the CDR3 is TGTGCAGCGCGGCTAGCGGGCACAGATACGCAGTATTTT.

The chain is built from TRBV9 and TRBJ2-7, with 7 bases identical to TRBD1. There are 14 residues in the CDR3. V trimming: 3 bases; J trimming: 3 bases; junction bases outside the gene matches: 6. CDR1 and CDR2 (germline): SGDLS, YYNGEE. For the CDR3, the DNA is TGTGCCAGCAGCGGATCGGGACAGATCTACGAGCAGTACTTC. As protein: CASSGSGQIYEQYF.

This clonotype was detected a few times. The chain couples TRBV20-1 to TRBJ2-1; 9 bases are a match to TRBD2. This CDR3 region has 15 residues. V was pared by 6 bases and J by 5 bases, with 11 bases of the junction left unmatched. Germline V gene sequence: CDR1 DFQATT, CDR2 SNEGSKA (reference sequence). Here the CDR3 reads CSADLSGRTDNEQFF. The DNA of the CDR3 is TGCAGTGCCGACCTTAGCGGGAGAACGGACAATGAGCAGTTCTTC.

This clonotype was seen ten or more times. The J gene is TRBJ2-3, the V gene TRBV5-1; D tentatively fits TRBD1 or TRBD2 (5 bases each). V was trimmed by 0 bases and J by 0 bases, leaving 8 bases between them. This CDR3 spans 15 amino acids. Per germline, CDR1 SGHRS and CDR2 YFSETQ. CDR3 coding DNA: TGCGCCAGCAGCTTGGGGGGACCTAGCACAGATACGCAGTATTTT. This sequence encodes CASSLGGPSTDTQYF.

V gene TRBV29-1 combines with J gene TRBJ1-4; 10 bases are shared with TRBD1. J was trimmed by 2 bases and V by 7 bases; bases with no gene match: 1. Germline V lookup: CDR1 SQVTM, CDR2 ANQGSEA. This CDR3 comprises 13 residues. The CDR3 DNA reads as TGCAGCGGACAGGGGGCGACTAATGAAAAACTGTTTTTT. Its protein product is CSGQGATNEKLFF.

This clonotype was recorded a few times. The J gene is TRBJ1-2, the V gene TRBV9, with 9 nucleotides matching TRBD1. V gave up 5 bases and J gave up 11 bases; unmatched junction bases: 10. CDR3 length: 13 amino acids. The germline V gene has CDR1 SGDLS and CDR2 YYNGEE. The CDR3 reads CASRQDRGFLYTF. CDR3 DNA: TGTGCCAGCAGGCAGGACAGGGGTTTTCTGTACACCTTC.